The TCR beta chain under discussion was sequenced for a study of T cell changes during pregnancy in multiple sclerosis. This clone was detected only a few times. Germline CDR1 reads MDHEN; CDR2 reads SYDVKM. Trimming at V came to 5 bases and at J to 3 bases, leaving 5 bases not matched to a gene. The CDR3 contains 16 residues. Here immunoSEQ multiplex PCR was the method, and the copy in TCRdb shows in-frame clones only, minus some. The sample shows some 100,000 clones, 90% to 95% of them seen only once. The chain couples TRBV28 to TRBJ1-5, with TRBD1 matching over 12 bases. The specimen was peripheral blood, collected before pregnancy. The TCR was taken from a female donor with multiple sclerosis, enrolled in a pregnancy study. The CDR3 reads CASSPGTGGFNQPQHF. In nucleotides, the CDR3 is TGTGCCAGCAGTCCGGGGACAGGGGGCTTCAATCAGCCCCAGCATTTT.